The entry below gives a single T cell receptor (beta chain) sequence along with its context. Its antigen remains unknown. Distinct nucleotide sequences in the sample also encode this CDR3. This entry belongs to a study of T cell repertoires and Cas9 in healthy adults. Overall study: CD4 and CD8 compartments: SpCas9-reactive T cells profiled for potency, cytotoxicity, lineage.

Whole-study findings and limits: SpCas9-reactive effector T cells were reportedly restrained in vitro by SpCas9-reactive regulatory T cells.

Trimming pared 4 bases from V and 5 bases from J, leaving 20 bases between. CDR3 length: 16 amino acids. The germline V gene has CDR1 MNHNS and CDR2 SASEGT. This table comes from immunoSEQ multiplex PCR, and its TCRdb copy is limited to in-frame clones, with some not included. The repertoire has more than 12,000 clones, under 90% of them found once; the top ten carry roughly 2%. V and J are TRBV6-1 and TRBJ2-5; a possible D gene is TRBD2 (5 bases). What was sequenced was Tregs (CD4+, CD25+, CD127-, CD137-, CD154-) from PBMCs; culture status not recorded. The origin of this receptor is a human donor in good health. CDR3 sequence (DNA): TGTGCCAGCAGTGTCCAAGCCGGGGTCAACGGGGAGACCCAGTACTTC. This translates into CASSVQAGVNGETQYF.